This T cell receptor beta chain stems from a study of response to subunit inactivated influenza vaccine. Study conclusions and caveats: A suggestion made by the authors is that each seasonal influenza vaccination recruits few new T cells.

TCRdb fed the RT-PCR reads into MiXCR, producing one record per CDR3 protein. The data contain 800,000 to 1,000,000 distinct CDR3 sequences, less than 25% of them singletons. Ten or more counts support this clonotype. Its specificity is unknown. Germline assignment: CDR1 MNHEY and CDR2 SVGAGI. This CDR3 is built from 18 residues. V shed 2 bases and J shed 0 bases, with 18 bases lying between them. The sequences come from PBMCs from blood, collected about 5 days after vaccination. The clonotype originates from a man between 50 and 59 years old who received an inactivated influenza vaccine. J is TRBJ2-3 and V is TRBV6-5, with D unclear. CDR3 DNA: TGTGCCAGCAGTTACACCTTAACGACCCGCTCTAGCACAGATACGCAGTATTTT. Translation: CASSYTLTTRSSTDTQYF.